The source of this TCR beta chain is a study of OX40 agonist ivuxolimab in advanced cancers. In the study overall: Patients were infused with ivuxolimab every 2 weeks at 0.01 to 10 mg/kg.

CDR3 length: 13 amino acids. Germline V gene sequence: CDR1 SQVTM, CDR2 ANQGSEA. V lost 7 bases and J lost 4, with 14 bases in between. As to this clone: Its antigen is unknown.

Profiled with immunoSEQ multiplex PCR; TCRdb holds only in-frame clones, not every one. The data show about 91,000 clones, more than 70% seen once. Study findings and constraints: In general, CD8+ T cells held more expanded clones than CD4+ did, on average. Patients who responded partially at 0.1-3.0 mg/kg showed clonal expansion ranking among the lowest. CD4+ and CD8+ T cells in blood underwent clonal expansion by week 6 at 0.1 to 3.0 mg/kg.

The TCR was taken from an adult with an advanced solid tumor such as melanoma, head and neck, liver or kidney cancer. The rearrangement joins TRBV29-1 to TRBJ1-3; D might be TRBD1 (6 bases). Here the sequenced sample was CD4+ or CD8+ T cells sorted from blood, taken in a trial of the OX40 agonist ivuxolimab. The CDR3 nucleotides are TGCAGCGGGACAGCGGGGGGCGGAAACACCATATATTTT. Protein: CSGTAGGGNTIYF.